This T cell receptor beta chain originates from a study of blood T cell repertoires in COVID-19. Whole-study context: PBMCs, B-cell-depleted T cells, or T cells were the source of the cDNA or gDNA that made up the material.

Per the original data handling: For nucleated cells, counts were estimated from reference gene primer amplification. Using immunoSEQ multiplex PCR, the repertoire was profiled, and TCRdb retains in-frame clones only, with some absent. The V and J calls and clone size come from that table; D and trimming were worked out from the DNA. The data hold about 80,000 clones, with more than 65% observed a single time. The CDR3 spans 15 residues. The junction had 7 bases not matched to a gene; V was cut back by 2 bases and J by 9 bases. Germline values: CDR1 SGDLS, CDR2 YYNGEE. This clone turned up a few times.

The chain has TRBV9 and TRBJ1-6, with TRBD1 identical over 8 bases. Material: peripheral blood. This clonotype originated in an elderly man with acute or convalescent COVID-19. CDR3 region: CASSVTQGAGSPLHF. The CDR3 nucleotides are TGTGCCAGCAGCGTTACCCAGGGGGCTGGTTCACCCCTCCACTTT.